The 13 T cell receptor beta chains below all came from one sample that was sequenced in a study of T cells in Graves' hyperthyroidism and ophthalmopathy. TCR beta CDR3 region amplification was performed from RNA transcripts. Using the HTBI primer set, a first-round RT-PCR was run on the TCR CDR3. One entry per CDR3 protein results from TCRdb running MiXCR on the multiplex PCR reads. The repertoire holds about 520,000 distinct CDR3 sequences, with roughly 24% as singletons. Material for sequencing was blood. These receptors came from a woman in her 30s with Graves' ophthalmopathy.

This clonotype was seen repeatedly, ten times or more. This clone may be a read error of a much larger clone one base away. The chain employs TRBV12-3 or TRBV12-4 and TRBJ1-1; no clear D. CDR3 length: 11 residues. Trimming removed 5 bases from V and 8 bases from J, with 9 bases in between. CDR3 protein: CASSRNIEAFF. The CDR3 DNA sequence: TGTGCCAGCAGTCGCAACATCGAAGCTTTCTTT.

This clonotype was detected many times. The chain joins TRBV24-1 to TRBJ2-6; no reliable D call. Between the trimmed V and J ends, which lost 1 base and 1 base, there was a span of 7 bases. CDR3 size: 16 residues. Germline values: CDR1 KGHDR, CDR2 SFDVKD. CDR3 sequence reads: CATSDFGESGANVLTF. As DNA, the CDR3 is TGTGCCACCAGTGATTTTGGTGAATCTGGGGCCAACGTCCTGACTTTC.

This clonotype was detected ten times or more. The V and J genes are TRBV2 and TRBJ2-5, with D unclear. CDR3 length: 13 amino acids. V was clipped by 6 bases and J by 5 bases, with 13 bases between them. Germline CDR1 reads SNHLY; CDR2 reads FYNNEI. The CDR3 is CASRERALETQYF. CDR3 DNA: TGTGCCAGCAGGGAAAGGGCCTTGGAGACCCAGTACTTC.

V usage is TRBV12-3 or TRBV12-4 and J usage is TRBJ1-1; D is unresolved. The CDR3 is 12 amino acids. Trimming took off 6 bases at V and 7 bases at J, with 12 bases between the two ends. DNA of the CDR3: TGTGCCAGCAGCCCGGTGGTAATTGAAGCTTTCTTT. This codes for CASSPVVIEAFF.

This clonotype was counted many times. This sequence joins TRBV19 and TRBJ1-5, with TRBD1 matching over 8 bases. V lost 5 bases, J lost 4 bases, and 7 bases stayed unmatched. CDR3 size: 15 residues. Germline CDR1 LNHDA, CDR2 SQIVND (reference sequence). The CDR3 DNA follows: TGTGCCAGTAGTGGCGGGACAGGCCGAAATCAGCCCCAGCATTTT. Translated, it gives CASSGGTGRNQPQHF.

This clonotype was counted at least ten times. The rearrangement links TRBV6-1 to TRBJ1-2, with D possibly being TRBD1 (6 bases). This CDR3 comprises 13 residues. Trimming took off 7 bases at V and 6 bases at J, with 15 bases between the two ends. In germline, CDR1 is MNHNS, CDR2 SASEGT. The CDR3: CASTRGGGHGYTF. The CDR3 DNA is TGTGCCAGCACCCGGGGCGGGGGGCATGGCTACACCTTC.

The sample holds a few counts of this clonotype. The germline gene is not matched at one end of the junction; a read error may be the cause. V and J are TRBV11-2 and TRBJ2-4; tentative D call: TRBD2 (5 bases). The germline gives CDR1 SGHAT, CDR2 FQNNGV. The CDR3 runs 17 residues. The CDR3 sequence: CASSLDLGFLAKNIKYF. In DNA, the CDR3 is TGTGCCAGCAGCTTAGATTTAGGATTTCTAGCCAAAAACATTAAGTACTTC. Full variable domain (rest looked up from reference TRBV11-2 and TRBJ2-4): EAGVAQSPRYKIIEKRQSVAFWCNPISGHATLYWYQQILGQGPKLLIQFQNNGVVDDSQLPKDRFSAERLKGVDSTLKIQPAKLEDSAVYLCASSLDLGFLAKNIKYFGAGTRLSVL.

V usage is TRBV6-1 and J usage is TRBJ1-5, with D possibly TRBD1 on 5 matching bases. Germline lookup yields CDR1 MNHNS and CDR2 SASEGT. Trimming cost V 4 bases and J 4 bases, with 11 bases left between them. This CDR3 has 14 residues. Here the CDR3 reads CASSVTGLNQPQHF. As DNA, the CDR3 is TGTGCCAGCAGTGTAACAGGATTAAATCAGCCCCAGCATTTT.

This clonotype appeared many times. CDR3 sequence (DNA): TGTGCCAGCAGTGAAGGTCGGCCCTACGAGCAGTACTTC. Its translation: CASSEGRPYEQYF. The chain couples TRBV6-1 to TRBJ2-7, with D unresolved. Trimming stripped 1 base from V and 2 bases from J, with 6 bases between. Germline CDR1 reads MNHNS; CDR2 reads SASEGT. This CDR3 has 13 amino acids.

The rearrangement uses TRBV4-3 and TRBJ1-6; D remains ambiguous. The ends were cut back, 4 bases at V and 6 bases at J, with 10 bases in the middle. Germline V gives CDR1 LGHNA, CDR2 YSLEER. This CDR3 region has 14 residues. The CDR3 bases are TGCGCCAGCAGCCCTGACCCGGGTAATTCACCCCTCCACTTT. It translates to CASSPDPGNSPLHF.

This clonotype showed up many times. The gene calls are TRBV11-2 and TRBJ1-2; TRBD1 is a possible D gene (5 bases). Trimming pared 2 bases from V and 8 bases from J, leaving 12 bases between. The CDR3 extends over 13 amino acids. Germline loops: CDR1 SGHAT, CDR2 FQNNGV. In DNA form, the CDR3 reads TGTGCCAGCAGCTTAATGTCTGGGGCCGGCTACACCTTC. Protein sequence: CASSLMSGAGYTF.

The V and J genes are TRBV15 and TRBJ1-1; 7 nucleotides agree with TRBD1. Per germline, CDR1 LNHNV and CDR2 YYDKDF (reference sequence). This CDR3 comprises 17 residues. Trimming removed 2 bases from V and 0 bases from J; junction bases left unmatched: 9. CDR3 region: CATSRLDREKMNTEAFF. CDR3 DNA sequence: TGTGCCACCAGCAGACTCGACAGGGAAAAAATGAACACTGAAGCTTTCTTT.

This clonotype was counted many times. The J gene is TRBJ2-7, the V gene TRBV24-1; tentative D call: TRBD1 (5 bases). V was clipped by 4 bases and J by 0 bases, with 9 bases between them. In germline, CDR1 is KGHDR, CDR2 SFDVKD. CDR3 length: 14 residues. CDR3 region: CATSEPGRSYEQYF. The DNA of the CDR3 is TGTGCCACCAGTGAGCCAGGGCGCTCCTACGAGCAGTACTTC.